The 17 T cell receptor beta chains below come from one sample, sequenced in a study of regulatory T cells in long-lasting Graves disease. Stated time point: newly diagnosed GD, antithyroid drugs for less than 3 months. PBMC-derived RNA was used for the TCR library. For TCR beta, libraries came from iRepertoire HTBI primers and Arm-PCR of CDR3 regions. One entry per CDR3 protein, called by TCRdb with MiXCR from the multiplex PCR reads. The profile shows hundreds of thousands of distinct CDR3 sequences, around 17% of them singletons. These same data were also listed under a study on T cells in Graves' hyperthyroidism and ophthalmopathy.

The sample here was peripheral blood mononuclear cells (PBMCs), taken at new diagnosis, from a patient treated with antithyroid drugs. These receptors all stem from a woman in her thirties with Graves disease.

CDR3 residues: CASSSLNRVRGYTF. The CDR3 coding sequence is TGTGCCAGCAGCTCCCTTAACAGGGTCCGTGGCTACACCTTC. This chain uses TRBV7-9 with TRBJ1-2, with D tentatively TRBD1 (6 bases). CDR1 is SEHNR and CDR2 is FQNEAQ in the germline V gene (reference sequence). CDR3 length: 14 residues. V lost 4 bases and J lost 7, with 16 bases in between.

This clonotype was recorded a few times. A much larger clone differs from this one at a single base, so this may be a read error. DNA of the CDR3: TGTGCCAGCAGCCAAGACAGTTGGGGCGTTCAGTACTTC. It translates to CASSQDSWGVQYF. The V call is TRBV3-1, the J call TRBJ2-4; possibly TRBD1 for D (5 bases). Trimming removed 0 bases from V and 11 bases from J, with 11 bases in between. This CDR3 has 13 residues. Germline V gene data show CDR1 as LGHDT and CDR2 as YNNKEL (reference sequence).

This rearrangement joins TRBV4-1 to TRBJ1-5; no definite D call. This CDR3 spans 17 amino acids. V lost 2 bases and J lost 2, with 16 bases in between. In germline, CDR1 is MGHRA, CDR2 YSYEKL. CDR3 protein: CASSQLINKGGNQPQHF. For the CDR3, the DNA is TGCGCCAGCAGCCAACTAATTAACAAGGGAGGCAATCAGCCCCAGCATTTT.

Worth noting for this clonotype: Just one base apart from a much larger clone, this may be a read error. The V gene is TRBV20-1, the J gene TRBJ2-6, with 7 nucleotides matching TRBD1. CDR3 size: 14 residues. Germline V CDR1 and CDR2: DFQATT, SNEGSKA (reference sequence). This chain's CDR3 is CSAGQDSGVNVLTF. As DNA, the CDR3 is TGCAGTGCTGGACAGGACTCTGGGGTCAACGTCCTGACTTTC.

The chain has TRBV28 and TRBJ2-7, with D possibly being TRBD2 (5 bases). The CDR3 covers 15 residues. Germline V gene lookup returns CDR1 MDHEN and CDR2 SYDVKM. Trimming took off 0 bases at V and 4 bases at J, with 13 bases between the two ends. This chain's CDR3 is CASSLWAGRGYEQYF. As DNA, the CDR3 is TGTGCCAGCAGTTTATGGGCAGGACGAGGGTACGAGCAGTACTTC.

A few counts support this clonotype. The chain employs TRBV20-1 and TRBJ2-2; 10 bases match TRBD2. Germline assignment: CDR1 DFQATT and CDR2 SNEGSKA (reference sequence). This CDR3 comprises 15 residues. Trimming at V came to 0 bases and at J to 7 bases, leaving 5 bases not matched to a gene. CDR3 in amino acids: CSARDPSGSYGELFF. As DNA, the CDR3 is TGCAGTGCTAGAGATCCTAGCGGGAGTTACGGGGAGCTGTTTTTT.

This clonotype was recorded at least ten times. The chain is built from TRBV7-8 and TRBJ2-1; 10 bases are shared with TRBD2. CDR3 length: 16 amino acids. The V gene end was trimmed by 2 bases and the J gene end by 2 bases; junction bases not matched to a gene: 3. CDR1 is SGHVS, CDR2 FQNEAQ, per germline. CDR3 DNA: TGTGCCAGCAGCTTATGGGGGACTAGCGCCTACAATGAGCAGTTCTTC. Translation: CASSLWGTSAYNEQFF.

This clonotype was seen many times. The chain links TRBV6-2 or TRBV6-3 to TRBJ2-1, with 7 bases identical to TRBD2. The CDR3 extends over 15 amino acids. The trim removed 6 bases at V and 7 bases at J, leaving 12 bases unmatched. Germline CDR1 is MNHEY and CDR2 is SVGEGT. In DNA, the CDR3 is TGTGCCAGCAGCCACCCAACTAGCGCGGTAAATGAGCAGTTCTTC. Its translation: CASSHPTSAVNEQFF.

Note on this clonotype: Just one base apart from a much larger clone, this may be a read error. The chain uses TRBV10-3 and TRBJ1-5, with D perhaps matching TRBD1 (5 bases). Germline V CDR1 and CDR2: ENHRY, SYGVKD. The CDR3 sequence is 13 residues long. Here the CDR3 DNA reads TGTGCCAGCAGTTGGGGGGGGGATCAGCCCCAGCATTTT. It encodes CASSWGGDQPQHF.

The sample holds many counts of this clonotype. This CDR3 reads CASSWLPNLYSNQPQHF. The CDR3 bases are TGTGCCAGCAGTTGGCTCCCGAACCTTTATAGCAATCAGCCCCAGCATTTT. The chain combines TRBV28 with TRBJ1-5; D not resolved. This CDR3 contains 17 residues. V lost 4 bases, J lost 0 bases, and 16 bases lay in between. CDR1 and CDR2 (germline): MDHEN, SYDVKM.

In its sample, this clonotype was seen many times. One junction end disagrees with the germline gene, perhaps due to a read error. The rearrangement joins TRBV5-1 to TRBJ1-1; D may be TRBD1 (6 bases). Germline V gene lookup returns CDR1 SGHRS and CDR2 YFSETQ. This CDR3 is built from 13 residues. The CDR3 is CASSSGQNTEAFF. For the CDR3, the DNA is TGTGCCAGCAGCTCGGGACAGAACACTGAAGCTTTCTTT.

This clonotype has at least ten counts. This chain links TRBV5-5 with TRBJ2-2; D is ambiguous. Germline CDR1 SGHKS, CDR2 YYEKEE (reference sequence). V was shortened by 4 bases and J by 0 bases, with 7 bases between the two germline ends. The CDR3 runs to 14 residues. The CDR3 spells CASSADTNTGELFF. DNA of the CDR3: TGTGCCAGCAGCGCCGACACGAACACCGGGGAGCTGTTTTTT.

This clonotype appeared many times. The chain employs TRBV7-3 and TRBJ2-1, with TRBD2 as a possible D gene (5 bases). Trimming took off 4 bases at V and 9 bases at J, with 10 bases between the two ends. Germline CDR1 reads SGHTA; CDR2 reads FQGTGA. The CDR3 totals 12 residues. The CDR3 DNA follows: TGTGCCAGCAGCTCAAACGGGATTGAGCAGTTCTTC. It codes for CASSSNGIEQFF.

This clonotype was seen only a few times. CDR3 loop: CASSYSEPAPQGSYEQYF. The CDR3 coding sequence is TGTGCCAGCAGTTATTCCGAGCCAGCTCCTCAAGGCTCCTACGAGCAGTACTTC. This chain links TRBV6-5 with TRBJ2-7; D is unresolved. The CDR3 contains 18 residues. Trimming left V 3 bases short and J 0 bases short, with 21 bases between. Germline V gives CDR1 MNHEY, CDR2 SVGAGI.

Of note for this clonotype: A much larger clone sits a single nucleotide away, making a read error possible. V gene TRBV3-1 combines with J gene TRBJ2-3; 9 bases line up with TRBD2. V shed 1 base, J shed 7 bases, and the junction held 6 bases outside the gene matches. The CDR3 runs to 15 residues. Germline CDR1 and CDR2: LGHDT and YNNKEL (reference sequence). The CDR3 is CASSQVAGVWHTQYF. CDR3 bases: TGTGCCAGCAGCCAAGTAGCGGGAGTCTGGCATACGCAGTATTTT.

V usage is TRBV24-1 and J usage is TRBJ2-3; D ambiguous. The V gene's germline CDR1 is KGHDR and CDR2 SFDVKD. V was pared by 4 bases and J by 0 bases, with 7 bases between. The CDR3 runs to 14 residues. CDR3: CATSDPGSTDTQYF. CDR3 coding DNA: TGTGCCACCAGTGACCCAGGTAGCACAGATACGCAGTATTTT.

Many counts were recorded for this clonotype. The V call is TRBV12-3 or TRBV12-4, the J call TRBJ1-4; D call uncertain. V was pared by 5 bases and J by 5 bases, with 24 bases between. The CDR3 loop spans 18 amino acids. The CDR3 region is CASSPRGIAGDGNEKLFF. In DNA form, the CDR3 reads TGTGCCAGCAGTCCTAGAGGTATTGCAGGTGACGGCAATGAAAAACTGTTTTTT.